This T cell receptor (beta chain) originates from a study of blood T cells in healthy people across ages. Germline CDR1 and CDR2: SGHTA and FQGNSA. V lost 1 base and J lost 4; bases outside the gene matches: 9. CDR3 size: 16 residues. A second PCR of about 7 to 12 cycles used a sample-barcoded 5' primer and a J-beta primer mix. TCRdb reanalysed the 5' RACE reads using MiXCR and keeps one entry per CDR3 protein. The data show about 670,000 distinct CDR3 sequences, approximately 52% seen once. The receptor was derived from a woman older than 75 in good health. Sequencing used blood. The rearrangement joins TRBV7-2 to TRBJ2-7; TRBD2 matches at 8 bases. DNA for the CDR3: TGTGCCAGCAGCTTAGGGTCCGGGAGGGAAGGATACGAGCAGTACTTC. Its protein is CASSLGSGREGYEQYF.